Listed here are 3 T cell receptor beta chains from one sample, sequenced in a study of T-cell memory formation after mild COVID-19. One entry per CDR3 protein, called by TCRdb with MiXCR from the 5' RACE reads. The sample yields about 150,000 distinct CDR3 sequences, roughly 13% seen once. The source material was PBMCs or a T cell subset sorted from them (not recorded which). These receptor sequences come from a man aged 18 to 30 who had mild COVID-19 (a few samples of this study predate the infection). Cell type and time point are not known.

This clonotype was counted only a few times. The gene calls are TRBV10-3 and TRBJ2-7, with TRBD1 as a possible D gene (6 bases). The CDR3 consists of 13 residues. Germline CDR1 and CDR2: ENHRY and SYGVKD. With 8 bases removed from V and 0 bases from J, the gap between germline ends came to 11 bases. CDR3 DNA: TGTGCCATCGGGGGCAGTAACTCCTACGAGCAGTACGTC. It codes for CAIGGSNSYEQYV.

In DNA, the CDR3 is TGTGCCAGCAGTTTAAGAAGTATTAATGAAAAACTGTTTTTT. Translation gives CASSLRSINEKLFF. The chain combines TRBV28 with TRBJ1-4; the D is unclear. The germline V gene has CDR1 MDHEN and CDR2 SYDVKM. V lost 2 bases and J 4 bases, leaving 8 bases between the germline ends. The CDR3 sequence is 14 residues long. The full variable domain, with the rest looked up from reference TRBV28 and TRBJ1-4, is DVKVTQSSRYLVKRTGEKVFLECVQDMDHENMFWYRQDPGLGLRLIYFSYDVKMKEKGDIPEGYSVSREKKERFSLILESASTNQTSMYLCASSLRSINEKLFFGSGTQLSVL.

V is TRBV25-1 and J is TRBJ1-1; D uncertain. CDR1 MGHDK and CDR2 SYGVNS come from the germline V gene. V was clipped by 5 bases and J by 0 bases, with 7 bases between them. The CDR3 totals 13 residues. The CDR3 protein is CASSLLMNTEAFF. The CDR3, as DNA: TGTGCCAGCAGTTTATTAATGAACACTGAAGCTTTCTTT.